This is a list of T cell receptor beta chains from one sample in a study of OX40 agonist ivuxolimab in advanced cancers. The repertoire was sequenced with immunoSEQ multiplex PCR; TCRdb's copy has only in-frame clones and lacks some. The sample lists roughly 80,000 clones, more than 70% occurring once. The sample in question was CD4+ or CD8+ T cells sorted from blood, obtained in a trial of the OX40 agonist ivuxolimab. The source is an adult with an advanced solid tumor such as melanoma, head and neck, liver or kidney cancer. Each CDR3 is given without its conserved first and last residue. Fields, in order: CDR3 protein, D gene, V gene. D genes are given only for firm matches.

ASSAFGTGGIQY,.,TRBV9
ASSPRGGTNYGYT,.,TRBV7-3
ASSVTRSGYNEQF,.,TRBV7-2
ASSMRQGASGELF,TRBD1,TRBV5-1
ASSLKRGKTGGNQPQH,.,TRBV5-6
ASRYSPGLTYEQY,.,TRBV19
ASSLGLGNTIY,.,TRBV7-6
ASSGRDRGVYEQY,TRBD1,TRBV6-6
AWRTSGEKLF,.,TRBV30
ASSYGDRFAEQY,TRBD1,TRBV6-6
ASSEEGQPNTEAF,.,TRBV25-1
ASSQTSGTYFGTDTQY,.,TRBV4-3
ASSRTGHMNTEAF,TRBD1,TRBV2
ASSLIFETADNEQF,.,TRBV27
ASSPSNYGYT,.,TRBV6-6
ASSLRGLGDYGYT,.,TRBV5-6
ASSEVATSSSEAF,.,TRBV6-1
SVLWGATDTQY,.,TRBV29-1
ATREDANYGYT,.,TRBV6-1
ASSPRGGPFGYT,.,TRBV27
ASSLDRKSIQY,.,TRBV11-2
ASSSLTGYT,.,TRBV7-9
ASSLRRAPREETQY,.,TRBV7-9
ASGLGAQPTDTQY,.,TRBV5-1
ASSEAGQPQH,.,TRBV6-1
AWRRLINTGELF,.,TRBV30
ASSPRLQGDYGYT,TRBD1,TRBV9
ASSYRGGGTDTQY,TRBD2,TRBV6-5
ATRDGGHTDTQY,.,TRBV15
ASSPPATAHEQY,.,TRBV5-6
ASSFRGSGEQY,.,TRBV7-3
ASSGTGSSYEQY,TRBD1,TRBV7-9
ASSRQETYEQY,.,TRBV7-2
ASSFSGRPSETQY,.,TRBV7-7
ATKTGAGGTDSYNEQF,.,TRBV19
AWMPVGNEQF,.,TRBV30
ASSPFGWDNQPQH,.,TRBV21-1
ASSSLAGYNEQF,TRBD2,TRBV7-3
ASSLGGSNEKLF,.,TRBV7-2
ASSLTDTQY,.,TRBV5-4
ASSLRISGNTIY,.,TRBV5-6